Each of the 15 T cell receptor beta chains below was sequenced from the same sample in a study of T cell changes during pregnancy in multiple sclerosis. Method: immunoSEQ multiplex PCR; TCRdb's copy keeps in-frame clones and lacks some. The top ten hold 1.5% to 2% of the sample, which has 79,000 or so clones, around 93% seen once. The specimen was peripheral blood, collected in the first trimester of pregnancy. The receptors stem from a female donor in good health, enrolled as a control in a pregnancy study.

The chain carries TRBV4-3 and TRBJ1-1; possible D gene TRBD1, 6 bases. The V end was cut by 5 bases, the J end by 5 bases, with 15 bases between. CDR1 and CDR2 from the germline V gene are LGHNA and YSLEER. This CDR3 spans 14 amino acids. CDR3 bases: TGCGCCAGCAGCTCCCCCAGGGGAAATACTGAAGCTTTCTTT. As protein: CASSSPRGNTEAFF.

Concerning this clone: Other nucleotide sequences in the sample specify the same CDR3. The chain links TRBV30 to TRBJ1-3; no reliable D call. The CDR3 runs 18 residues. V was shortened by 3 bases and J by 0 bases, with 21 bases between the two germline ends. The germline CDR1 and CDR2 sequences are GTSNPN and SVGIG (reference sequence). The CDR3 here is CAWSVLRPLRSSGNTIYF. As DNA, the CDR3 is TGTGCCTGGAGCGTACTAAGGCCCCTAAGGAGCTCTGGAAACACCATATATTTT. The entire variable domain, with the rest obtained from reference TRBV30 and TRBJ1-3, is as follows: SQTIHQWPATLVQPVGSPLSLECTVEGTSNPNLYWYRQAAGRGLQLLFYSVGIGQISSEVPQNLSASRPQDRQFILSSKKLLLSDSGFYLCAWSVLRPLRSSGNTIYFGEGSWLTVV.

In its sample, this clone was seen a few times. The V and J genes are TRBV7-3 and TRBJ2-1, with 8 bases aligning to TRBD1. Trimming took 4 bases from V and 7 from J; bases not matched to a gene: 12. From germline, CDR1 is SGHTA and CDR2 FQGTGA. This CDR3 contains 16 residues. CDR3 in amino acids: CASSYQGPGTGNEQFF. CDR3 coding DNA: TGTGCCAGCAGCTACCAGGGCCCGGGGACAGGAAATGAGCAGTTCTTC.

V and J are TRBV18 and TRBJ2-7; no definite D call. The CDR3 is made up of 13 amino acids. Germline CDR1 reads KGHSH; CDR2 reads LQKENI. V was shortened by 4 bases and J by 3 bases, with 10 bases between the two germline ends. CDR3: CASSLGLDYEQYF. CDR3 DNA sequence: TGTGCCAGCTCACTCGGTTTAGACTACGAGCAGTACTTC.

Only one count was recorded for this clone. The V call is TRBV19, the J call TRBJ2-5; TRBD1 matches at 10 bases. CDR3 size: 13 residues. Trimming at V came to 7 bases and at J to 5 bases, leaving 4 bases not matched to a gene. Per germline, CDR1 LNHDA and CDR2 SQIVND (reference sequence). The CDR3: CASNDRGLETQYF. The CDR3 DNA reads as TGTGCCAGTAATGACAGGGGGCTTGAGACCCAGTACTTC.

This rearrangement joins TRBV7-2 to TRBJ1-2; TRBD1 aligns across 8 bases. The CDR3 loop spans 16 amino acids. Germline CDR1 and CDR2: SGHTA and FQGNSA. V was pared by 2 bases and J by 4 bases, with 9 bases of the junction left unmatched. The CDR3 DNA sequence: TGTGCCAGCAGCTTAAACCCTCCAGGGGGCGGCTATGGCTACACCTTC. Amino acids: CASSLNPPGGGYGYTF.

This sequence joins TRBV18 and TRBJ2-3; 7 bases agree with TRBD1. Germline values: CDR1 KGHSH, CDR2 LQKENI. This CDR3 is built from 16 residues. V lost 5 bases and J lost 0; bases outside the gene matches: 8. CDR3 nucleotide sequence: TGTGCCAGCTCAAACGATCGGACAGGTAGCACAGATACGCAGTATTTT. Translation gives CASSNDRTGSTDTQYF.

In nucleotides, the CDR3 is TGCGCCAGCAGTCAATCGCAGATGAGCAATCAGCCCCAGCATTTT. It is translated as CASSQSQMSNQPQHF. The chain is built from TRBV23-1 and TRBJ1-5; D gene unclear. TRBV23-1 is labeled an ORF, and its function is uncertain. V was cut by 0 bases and J by 1 base, with 7 bases left in between. This CDR3 has 15 residues.

The chain employs TRBV5-1 and TRBJ1-1, with 7 nucleotides matching TRBD1. CDR1 is SGHRS and CDR2 is YFSETQ in the germline V gene. CDR3 length: 14 amino acids. V shed 3 bases and J 1 base; nucleotides not matched to a gene: 3. CDR3 in DNA: TGCGCCAGCAGCTCCGGGACAGCGAACACTGAAGCTTTCTTT. Translating gives CASSSGTANTEAFF.

The rearrangement joins TRBV9 to TRBJ2-7; a possible D gene is TRBD2 (5 bases). With 0 bases removed from V and 3 bases from J, the gap between germline ends came to 13 bases. The CDR3 extends over 15 amino acids. The V gene's germline CDR1 is SGDLS and CDR2 YYNGEE. The CDR3 coding sequence is TGTGCCAGCAGCGTAGGAGTGACGGGGAACTACGAGCAGTACTTC. Protein product: CASSVGVTGNYEQYF.

This chain links TRBV30 with TRBJ2-4, with TRBD1 matching over 8 bases. Germline CDR1 reads GTSNPN; CDR2 reads SVGIG (reference sequence). The CDR3 loop spans 13 amino acids. V dropped 3 bases and J dropped 7; count of bases not matched to a gene: 5. CDR3 residues: CAWRGTGINIQYF. Written as DNA, the CDR3 is TGTGCCTGGAGAGGGACAGGAATTAACATTCAGTACTTC.

This chain joins TRBV7-2 and TRBJ1-5; 11 bases are a match to TRBD1. The CDR3 is made up of 14 amino acids. Germline V CDR1 and CDR2: SGHTA, FQGNSA. Germline trimming cut 6 bases from V and 5 bases from J; bases unmatched to any gene: 3. The CDR3 sequence: CASSLGQGDQPQHF. Here the CDR3 DNA reads TGTGCCAGCAGTTTGGGACAGGGGGATCAGCCCCAGCATTTT.

The V gene is TRBV4-3, the J gene TRBJ2-7; the match to TRBD2 covers 7 bases. The CDR3 has 16 residues. V gave up 4 bases and J gave up 2 bases; unmatched junction bases: 11. Germline values: CDR1 LGHNA, CDR2 YSLEER. CDR3 region: CASSPKLTSPAYEQYF. The CDR3 DNA follows: TGCGCCAGCAGCCCGAAATTGACTAGCCCTGCCTACGAGCAGTACTTC.

This chain links TRBV4-3 with TRBJ2-1, with 15 bases aligning to TRBD2. The CDR3 totals 19 residues. V was pared by 4 bases and J by 0 bases, with 7 bases of the junction left unmatched. Germline V gene lookup returns CDR1 LGHNA and CDR2 YSLEER. CDR3 protein: CASSRGTSGGWSSYNEQFF. DNA of the CDR3: TGCGCCAGCAGCCGAGGGACTAGCGGGGGGTGGAGCTCCTACAATGAGCAGTTCTTC.

The chain combines TRBV5-6 with TRBJ1-1, with TRBD1 matching over 7 bases. CDR1 SGHDT and CDR2 YYEEEE come from the germline V gene. This CDR3 comprises 11 residues. The J segment lost 10 bases and the V segment lost 4 bases, leaving 4 bases of the junction unmatched. CDR3 residues: CASSKGQAAFF. In nucleotides, the CDR3 is TGTGCCAGCAGCAAAGGACAGGCAGCTTTCTTT.